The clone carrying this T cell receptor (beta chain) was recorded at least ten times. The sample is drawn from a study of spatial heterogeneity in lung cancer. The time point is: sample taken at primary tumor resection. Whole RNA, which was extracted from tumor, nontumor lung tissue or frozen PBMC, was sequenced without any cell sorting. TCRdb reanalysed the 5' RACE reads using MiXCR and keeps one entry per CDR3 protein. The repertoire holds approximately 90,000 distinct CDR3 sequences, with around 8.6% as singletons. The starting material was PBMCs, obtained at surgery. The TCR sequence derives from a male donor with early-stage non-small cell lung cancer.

CDR3 protein: CASSLAAQRTGELFF. The CDR3 DNA reads as TGTGCCAGCAGCTTAGCGGCCCAGAGGACCGGGGAGCTGTTTTTT. V and J are TRBV7-9 and TRBJ2-2; no definite D call. Looked up from germline, CDR1 is SEHNR and CDR2 is FQNEAQ (reference sequence). The CDR3 has 15 residues. The V end was cut by 0 bases, the J end by 5 bases, with 10 bases between.